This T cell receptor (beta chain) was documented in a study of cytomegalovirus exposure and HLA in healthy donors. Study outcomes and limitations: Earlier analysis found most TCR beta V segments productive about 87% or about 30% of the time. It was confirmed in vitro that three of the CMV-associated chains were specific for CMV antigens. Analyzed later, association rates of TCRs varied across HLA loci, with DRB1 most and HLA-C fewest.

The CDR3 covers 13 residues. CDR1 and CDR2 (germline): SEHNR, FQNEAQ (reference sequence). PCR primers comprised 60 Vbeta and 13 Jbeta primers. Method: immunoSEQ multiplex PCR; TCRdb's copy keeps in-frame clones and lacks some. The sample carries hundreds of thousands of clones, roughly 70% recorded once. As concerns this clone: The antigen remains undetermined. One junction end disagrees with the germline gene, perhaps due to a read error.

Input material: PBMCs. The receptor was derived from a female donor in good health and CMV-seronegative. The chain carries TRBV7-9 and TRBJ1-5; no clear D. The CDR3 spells CSSSLERQGPQHF. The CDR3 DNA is TGTTCCAGCAGCTTAGAGCGTCAAGGGCCCCAGCATTTT. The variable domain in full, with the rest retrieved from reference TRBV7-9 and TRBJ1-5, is DTGVSQNPRHKITKRGQNVTFRCDPISEHNRLYWYRQTLGQGPEFLTYFQNEAQLEKSRLLSDRFSAERPKGSFSTLEIQRTEQGDSAMYLCSSSLERQGPQHFGDGTRLSIL.